A selection of T cell receptor beta chains follows, all from one sample in a study of technical replicates of blood from four donors. Repertoires were generated with immunoSEQ multiplex PCR, while TCRdb's copy carries only in-frame clones and drops some. This sample carries more than 65,000 clones, 90% to 95% of them seen once, and the ten largest clones take approximately 0.42%. Material for sequencing was T cells isolated from PBMCs. The receptors here all came from a human donor in good health. Each CDR3 is given with its conserved first and last residue. D genes are given only for firm matches. A clone size is listed for some rows: how often the clone was seen (once, few, many), or a class if it is expanded.

j_call | d_call | v_call | clone_size | cdr3_length | cdr3_aa | cdr3_nt
TRBJ1-3 | NA | TRBV15 | NA | 14 | CATSRLNSGNTIYF | TGTGCCACCAGCAGATTAAACTCTGGAAACACCATATATTTT
TRBJ1-4 | NA | TRBV7-9 | NA | 14 | CASSLAGGLGKLFF | TGTGCCAGCAGCTTAGCCGGGGGACTGGGAAAACTGTTTTTT
TRBJ2-3 | TRBD1 | TRBV7-2 | NA | 16 | CASSFSGQGAVDTQYF | TGTGCCAGCAGCTTTAGCGGACAGGGGGCAGTGGATACGCAGTATTTT
TRBJ2-7 | NA | TRBV2 | once | 15 | CASRASQLDGYEQYF | TGTGCCAGCAGGGCCTCCCAACTAGATGGCTACGAGCAGTACTTC
TRBJ2-5 | TRBD2 | TRBV27 | NA | 16 | CASSPGASGRAQTQYF | TGTGCCAGCAGCCCTGGGGCTAGCGGGAGGGCGCAGACCCAGTACTTC
TRBJ2-3 | TRBD2 | TRBV9 | NA | 18 | CASSVDPTSGLLTDTQYF | TGTGCCAGCAGCGTAGACCCGACTAGCGGGCTACTCACAGATACGCAGTATTTT
TRBJ1-4 | NA | TRBV29-1 | NA | 14 | CSVEDLGAREKLFF | TGCAGCGTTGAGGATCTGGGGGCCAGGGAAAAACTGTTTTTT
TRBJ1-5 | TRBD1 | TRBV2 | NA | 16 | CASSYRTGLGNQPQHF | TGTGCCAGCAGTTATAGGACAGGGCTTGGCAATCAGCCCCAGCATTTT
TRBJ2-3 | NA | TRBV18 | NA | 16 | CASSPPGQPSTDTQYF | TGTGCCAGCTCACCTCCGGGACAACCAAGCACAGATACGCAGTATTTT
TRBJ2-7 | TRBD1 | TRBV5-4 | NA | 14 | CASSPRDREYEQYF | TGTGCCAGCAGCCCCCGGGACAGGGAGTACGAGCAGTACTTC
TRBJ2-7 | TRBD2 | TRBV5-1 | NA | 16 | CASSLASTGLVYEQYF | TGCGCCAGCAGCTTGGCCAGTACGGGACTAGTTTACGAGCAGTACTTC
TRBJ1-2 | NA | TRBV5-4 | NA | 15 | CASSLGDSIDYGYTF | TGTGCCAGCAGCTTGGGTGACAGCATCGACTATGGCTACACCTTC
TRBJ2-5 | NA | TRBV27 | NA | 11 | CASGGLKTQYF | TGTGCCAGCGGCGGGCTGAAGACCCAGTACTTC
TRBJ2-2 | TRBD1 | TRBV27 | once | 15 | CASSFDDRAYGELFF | TGTGCCAGCTCTTTCGATGACAGGGCATACGGGGAGCTGTTTTTT
TRBJ2-5 | NA | TRBV4-2 | NA | 13 | CASSQTLWETQYF | TGTGCCAGCAGCCAAACCCTATGGGAGACCCAGTACTTC
TRBJ2-7 | TRBD1 | TRBV7-6 | NA | 12 | CASSSTGVEQYF | TGTGCCAGCAGCTCTACAGGGGTCGAGCAGTACTTC
TRBJ2-7 | NA | TRBV7-2 | NA | 13 | CASSLVPLAEQYF | TGTGCCAGCAGCTTAGTCCCCCTAGCGGAGCAGTACTTC
TRBJ1-5 | TRBD1 | TRBV28 | NA | 18 | CASSHSGTGTYSNQPQHF | TGTGCCAGCAGTCACTCAGGGACAGGGACATATAGCAATCAGCCCCAGCATTTT
TRBJ2-7 | NA | TRBV5-6 | NA | 15 | CASIIQGSHPDEQYF | TGTGCCAGCATCATACAGGGTTCGCACCCGGACGAGCAGTACTTC
TRBJ1-1 | NA | TRBV5-8 | once | 15 | CASSWISGTKGEAFF | TGTGCCAGCAGCTGGATTTCCGGGACTAAGGGTGAAGCTTTCTTT
TRBJ2-2 | TRBD2 | TRBV6-1 | once | 19 | CASSAYQTSGSANTGELFF | TGTGCCAGCAGTGCCTACCAGACTAGCGGCTCAGCGAACACCGGGGAGCTGTTTTTT
TRBJ2-4 | TRBD1 | TRBV6-1 | NA | 14 | CASSPPGQKNIQYF | TGTGCCAGCAGCCCTCCGGGACAGAAAAACATTCAGTACTTC
TRBJ2-5 | NA | TRBV11-3 | NA | 15 | CASSFRSGARETQYF | TGTGCCAGCAGCTTTCGTTCAGGGGCAAGGGAGACCCAGTACTTC
TRBJ2-7 | NA | TRBV30 | NA | 11 | CAWSVRYEQYF | TGTGCCTGGAGTGTACGGTACGAGCAGTACTTC